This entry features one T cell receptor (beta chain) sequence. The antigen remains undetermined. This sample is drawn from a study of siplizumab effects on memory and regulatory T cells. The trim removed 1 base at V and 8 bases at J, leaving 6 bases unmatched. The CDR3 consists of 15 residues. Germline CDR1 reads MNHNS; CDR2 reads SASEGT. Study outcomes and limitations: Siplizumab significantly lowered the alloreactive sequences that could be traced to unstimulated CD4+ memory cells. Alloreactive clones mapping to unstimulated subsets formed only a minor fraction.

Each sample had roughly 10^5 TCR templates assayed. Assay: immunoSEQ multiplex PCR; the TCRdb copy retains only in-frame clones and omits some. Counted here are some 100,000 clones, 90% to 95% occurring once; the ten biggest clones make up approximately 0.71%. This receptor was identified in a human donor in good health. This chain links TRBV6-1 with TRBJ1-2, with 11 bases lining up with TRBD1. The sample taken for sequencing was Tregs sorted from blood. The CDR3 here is CASSEGTGGVGGYTF. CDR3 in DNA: TGTGCCAGCAGTGAAGGGACAGGGGGCGTCGGCGGCTACACCTTC.